This TCR beta chain came from a study of blood T cell repertoires in COVID-19. At the level of the study: The origin of the acute and convalescent COVID-19 samples was the United States, Italy and Spain. T cells, B-cell-depleted T cells, or PBMCs supplied cDNA or gDNA.

The V gene lost 5 bases and the J gene lost 5 bases, with 31 bases spanning the gap. The CDR3 runs to 20 residues. Germline V gene lookup returns CDR1 LGHNA and CDR2 YNFKEQ. Exposed enrollees encountered a COVID-19 case at some point within 2 weeks before study entry. Sequencing was performed with immunoSEQ multiplex PCR; in TCRdb, only in-frame clones are kept and a portion is missing. The data show about 320,000 clones, around 85% seen once. The material sequenced was PBMCs or T cells enriched from blood (not recorded which). The J gene is TRBJ2-1, the V gene TRBV4-2, with D possibly TRBD2 on 6 matching bases. The TCR sequence derives from a woman in her thirties who had been exposed to COVID-19. CDR3 protein: CASSASKTSSAKGDDNEQFF. In DNA form, the CDR3 reads TGTGCCAGCAGCGCAAGTAAGACTAGTTCGGCCAAAGGGGACGACAATGAGCAGTTCTTC.